This TCR beta chain was obtained from a study of shared clonotypes between healthy human individuals. Study-level points and caveats: Across a few donors, naive CD4 shared around 5%, naive CD8 3% to 3.5%, memory CD4 roughly 2.3%, memory CD8 about 0.4%. The study drew on few donors, limiting represented genetic and exposure-history diversity.

Sequenced by immunoSEQ multiplex PCR; TCRdb stores in-frame clones only, minus some. The sample holds a few million clones, approximately 92% seen once. Positive CCR7 selection of CD45RO-negative cells yielded the naive CD8 cells, and terminally differentiated effector memory CD45RA+ cells were excluded. About this clone: Its antigen is as yet unknown.

This receptor was obtained from a man aged 18 to 30 in good health. Some clones in this sample may be carry-over from other donors' samples. Specimen: naive CD8+ T cells from PBMCs.

This CDR3 reads CASSDVAGARTGQFF. The CDR3 nucleotides read TGTGCCAGCAGTGATGTAGCGGGAGCGAGGACTGGGCAGTTCTTC. The V call is TRBV27, the J call TRBJ2-1; TRBD2 matches 9 bases. Germline V gives CDR1 MNHEY, CDR2 SMNVEV (reference sequence). The CDR3 has 15 amino acids. The V gene end was trimmed by 5 bases and the J gene end by 12 bases; junction bases not matched to a gene: 14.